These T cell receptor beta chains were read from a single sample in a study of shared clonotypes between healthy human individuals. Clones were sequenced by immunoSEQ multiplex PCR, and TCRdb holds only the in-frame ones, with some missing. The sample comprises about 600,000 clones, 97% of which are singletons, and roughly 0.055% rests with the top ten. The sequenced material came from naive CD4+ T cells sorted from blood. The source is a woman between 25 and 40 years old in good health. Both conserved end residues are part of each CDR3. A D gene is named only where the DNA matches it firmly. Rows may omit the clone size; those that give it use once, few, many or a size class.

d_gene | abundance | j_gene | v_gene | len | CDR3aa | CDR3nt
. | . | TRBJ1-2 | TRBV5-4 | 14 | CASSLGRGQEGYTF | TGTGCCAGCAGCTTGGGCCGGGGGCAAGAAGGCTACACCTTC
. | . | TRBJ1-1 | TRBV14 | 18 | CASSLRQGKVLMNTEAFF | TGTGCCAGCAGCCTAAGGCAAGGAAAAGTTCTCATGAACACTGAAGCTTTCTTT
. | . | TRBJ1-1 | TRBV28 | 14 | CASSLNRPNTEAFF | TGTGCCAGCAGTTTAAACAGACCGAACACTGAAGCTTTCTTT
. | once | TRBJ2-7 | TRBV6-5 | 15 | CASSPTGSFFYEQYF | TGTGCCAGCAGTCCTACTGGGAGCTTCTTCTACGAGCAGTACTTC
. | . | TRBJ1-1 | TRBV11-2 | 14 | CASSPLAPPVEAFF | TGTGCCAGCAGCCCATTAGCCCCGCCGGTTGAAGCTTTCTTT
. | . | TRBJ2-2 | TRBV7-9 | 16 | CASSFARDTSIGELFF | TGTGCCAGCAGCTTTGCCCGGGACACCAGCATCGGGGAGCTGTTTTTT
. | once | TRBJ1-1 | TRBV6-5 | 13 | CASSKYRNTEAFF | TGTGCCAGCTCTAAGTACAGAAACACTGAAGCTTTCTTT
. | . | TRBJ1-1 | TRBV5-1 | 14 | CASSRRGTNTEAFF | TGCGCCAGCAGCCGTAGGGGAACTAACACTGAAGCTTTCTTT
. | . | TRBJ2-7 | TRBV6-1 | 14 | CASTPTVSSYEQYF | TGTGCCAGTACCCCTACAGTTAGCTCGTACGAGCAGTACTTC
. | . | TRBJ2-7 | TRBV7-2 | 13 | CASSSDLAYEQYF | TGTGCCAGCAGCTCGGACCTAGCCTACGAGCAGTACTTC
. | . | TRBJ1-4 | TRBV6-5 | 12 | CASSRHGEKLFF | TGTGCCAGCAGTCGACACGGCGAAAAACTGTTTTTT
. | . | TRBJ2-3 | TRBV7-2 | 14 | CASSFRIGADTQYF | TGTGCCAGCAGCTTCAGGATCGGCGCAGATACGCAGTATTTT
. | . | TRBJ2-1 | TRBV4-2 | 15 | CASSPSGTRNNEQFF | TGTGCCAGCAGCCCATCCGGGACGAGAAACAATGAGCAGTTCTTC
. | once | TRBJ2-7 | TRBV28 | 14 | CASSPAGHVGEQYF | TGTGCCAGCAGCCCCGCCGGACATGTGGGCGAGCAGTACTTC
. | . | TRBJ2-7 | TRBV7-9 | 12 | CASSWTLYEQYF | TGTGCCAGCAGCTGGACACTTTACGAGCAGTACTTC
. | once | TRBJ1-1 | TRBV18 | 15 | CASSPGRRLNTEAFF | TGTGCCAGCTCACCAGGCAGGAGGTTGAACACTGAAGCTTTCTTT
. | . | TRBJ2-7 | TRBV18 | 13 | CASSTGKGYEQYF | TGTGCCAGCTCAACCGGGAAGGGCTACGAGCAGTACTTC
. | . | TRBJ2-2 | TRBV10-1 | 14 | CASSVPGPGGELFF | TGCGCCAGCAGTGTTCCCGGGCCCGGTGGGGAGCTGTTTTTT
. | . | TRBJ1-1 | TRBV6-5 | 13 | CASSAFGNTEAFF | TGTGCCAGCAGTGCCTTTGGGAACACTGAAGCTTTCTTT
. | . | TRBJ1-4 | TRBV28 | 16 | CASSLSQAGDWGKLFF | TGTGCCAGCAGTTTATCCCAAGCGGGGGATTGGGGAAAACTGTTTTTT
. | . | TRBJ1-4 | TRBV7-9 | 14 | CASSLRGSNEKLFF | TGTGCCAGCAGCTTACGCGGGTCTAATGAAAAACTGTTTTTT
. | once | TRBJ2-5 | TRBV7-9 | 15 | CASSLVSQGGETQYF | TGTGCCAGCAGCTTAGTGTCCCAGGGGGGAGAGACCCAGTACTTC
TRBD1 | . | TRBJ2-3 | TRBV2 | 15 | CASNLQGAATDTQYF | TGTGCCAGCAACCTACAGGGGGCAGCCACAGATACGCAGTATTTT
. | . | TRBJ1-1 | TRBV19 | 11 | CASSISVEAFF | TGTGCCAGTAGTATAAGCGTTGAAGCTTTCTTT
TRBD2 | once | TRBJ2-1 | TRBV28 | 17 | CASSSQTGLLNHNEQFF | TGTGCCAGCAGTTCACAGACGGGACTACTTAACCACAATGAGCAGTTCTTC
. | . | TRBJ2-7 | TRBV4-1 | 16 | CASSQVLRRPTYEQYF | TGCGCCAGCAGCCAAGTTTTGCGGAGGCCAACCTACGAGCAGTACTTC
TRBD2 | . | TRBJ2-1 | TRBV5-1 | 17 | CASSLVGLAGGINEQFF | TGCGCCAGCAGCTTGGTGGGGCTAGCGGGAGGTATCAATGAGCAGTTCTTC
. | . | TRBJ1-4 | TRBV6-6 | 14 | CASRPRDVPEKLFF | TGTGCCAGCAGACCCAGGGACGTTCCTGAAAAACTGTTTTTT
TRBD2 | . | TRBJ2-1 | TRBV5-4 | 17 | CASSLRQLAGDTNEQFF | TGTGCCAGCAGCTTGCGACAACTAGCGGGAGATACTAATGAGCAGTTCTTC
TRBD1 | . | TRBJ1-4 | TRBV28 | 15 | CASSFVGQNNEKLFF | TGTGCCAGCAGTTTTGTGGGACAGAATAATGAAAAACTGTTTTTT
. | once | TRBJ2-2 | TRBV19 | 15 | CASSITIANTGELFF | TGTGCCAGTAGTATCACCATCGCGAACACCGGGGAGCTGTTTTTT
. | . | TRBJ1-5 | TRBV18 | 12 | CASSPQGQPQHF | TGTGCCAGCTCACCCCAGGGTCAGCCCCAGCATTTT
TRBD1 | . | TRBJ2-7 | TRBV5-1 | 14 | CASSLRQGPYEQYF | TGCGCCAGCAGCTTGAGACAGGGCCCCTACGAGCAGTACTTC
TRBD1 | . | TRBJ1-5 | TRBV28 | 13 | CASVTGGRQPQHF | TGTGCCAGCGTGACAGGGGGCCGACAGCCCCAGCATTTT
. | few | TRBJ1-5 | TRBV30 | 14 | CAWSVLGSNQPQHF | TGTGCCTGGAGTGTACTGGGGAGCAATCAGCCCCAGCATTTT
. | . | TRBJ1-4 | TRBV6-5 | 14 | CASSLVRDNEKLFF | TGTGCCAGCAGTTTGGTCAGGGATAATGAAAAACTGTTTTTT
. | once | TRBJ1-2 | TRBV6-1 | 17 | CASSEGGRPTFHYGYTF | TGTGCCAGCAGTGAGGGAGGACGACCCACCTTTCACTATGGCTACACCTTC
. | . | TRBJ2-7 | TRBV10-3 | 13 | CAISESISYEQYF | TGTGCCATCAGTGAGTCGATTTCCTACGAGCAGTACTTC
. | . | TRBJ2-5 | TRBV7-2 | 14 | CASQRSSFQETQYF | TGTGCCAGCCAGCGATCGAGCTTTCAAGAGACCCAGTACTTC
. | . | TRBJ2-5 | TRBV25-1 | 15 | CASSDLQGFQETQYF | TGTGCCAGCAGTGATTTGCAGGGGTTTCAAGAGACCCAGTACTTC
. | . | TRBJ1-2 | TRBV28 | 12 | CASGWVDYGYTF | TGTGCCAGCGGGTGGGTTGACTATGGCTACACCTTC
. | . | TRBJ2-7 | TRBV5-1 | 14 | CASSLVGSPYEQYF | TGCGCCAGCAGCTTGGTCGGCAGTCCCTACGAGCAGTACTTC
. | . | TRBJ2-7 | TRBV7-2 | 15 | CASSLAMDPGYEQYF | TGTGCCAGCAGCTTGGCGATGGACCCCGGGTACGAGCAGTACTTC
TRBD1 | . | TRBJ2-1 | TRBV5-1 | 13 | CASSPDRVNEQFF | TGCGCCAGCAGCCCCGACAGGGTCAATGAGCAGTTCTTC
TRBD2 | . | TRBJ2-7 | TRBV4-1 | 15 | CASRKGLAGGYEQYF | TGCGCCAGCAGGAAAGGACTAGCGGGAGGATACGAGCAGTACTTC
. | few | TRBJ1-5 | TRBV27 | 15 | CASSLSGGALRPQHF | TGTGCCAGCAGTTTATCGGGAGGGGCTCTGCGGCCCCAGCATTTT
. | . | TRBJ2-2 | TRBV6-5 | 14 | CASSYGSHTGELFF | TGTGCCAGCAGTTACGGGAGCCACACCGGGGAGCTGTTTTTT
TRBD1 | . | TRBJ1-1 | TRBV2 | 14 | CASSYLGQGSEAFF | TGTGCCAGCAGTTACTTGGGACAGGGGAGTGAAGCTTTCTTT